Listed below are T cell receptor beta chains from one sample, sequenced in a study of T cells in localized non-small cell lung cancer. Generated by immunoSEQ multiplex PCR, the TCRdb table keeps only in-frame clones and is missing some. The profile shows about 82,000 clones, 80% of them singletons. The sample consisted of PBMCs, taken before any cancer treatment. The receptors were gathered from a man aged 40 to 70 with stage II squamous cell lung carcinoma. The CDR3 runs from the conserved cysteine through the conserved F or W. The order of the fields is CDR3 protein, CDR3 DNA, clone size, J gene, D gene, V gene. The D gene is left open where the match is weak. Only some rows state a clone size, as once, few, many or a class for expanded clones.

cdr3_aa: CATSRDQGVVNEQFF
cdr3_nt: TGTGCCACCAGCAGAGATCAAGGGGTTGTCAATGAGCAGTTCTTC
clone_size: .
j_call: TRBJ2-1
d_call: .
v_call: TRBV15

cdr3_aa: CASSQVAGTYEQYF
cdr3_nt: TGCGCCAGCAGCCAAGTAGCCGGAACCTACGAGCAGTACTTC
clone_size: .
j_call: TRBJ2-7
d_call: .
v_call: TRBV4-1

cdr3_aa: CASSPEGAKAFF
cdr3_nt: TGTGCCAGCTCACCGGAGGGGGCTAAAGCTTTCTTT
clone_size: few
j_call: TRBJ1-1
d_call: TRBD1
v_call: TRBV18

cdr3_aa: CASSLAITGGGGGQETQYF
cdr3_nt: TGTGCCAGCAGCTTAGCGATTACAGGTGGCGGGGGGGGTCAAGAGACCCAGTACTTC
clone_size: .
j_call: TRBJ2-5
d_call: TRBD2
v_call: TRBV7-9

cdr3_aa: CASSLAGVTDTQYF
cdr3_nt: TGTGCCAGCAGCTTAGCGGGAGTCACAGATACGCAGTATTTT
clone_size: .
j_call: TRBJ2-3
d_call: .
v_call: TRBV7-2

cdr3_aa: CAWGPGTGTEAFF
cdr3_nt: TGTGCCTGGGGCCCCGGGACAGGCACTGAAGCTTTCTTT
clone_size: .
j_call: TRBJ1-1
d_call: TRBD1
v_call: TRBV30

cdr3_aa: CAWTQGRLETQYF
cdr3_nt: TGTGCCTGGACGCAGGGGAGATTGGAGACCCAGTACTTC
clone_size: .
j_call: TRBJ2-5
d_call: .
v_call: TRBV30

cdr3_aa: CASNRVGMNTEAFF
cdr3_nt: TGTGCCAGCAACAGGGTGGGAATGAACACTGAAGCTTTCTTT
clone_size: .
j_call: TRBJ1-1
d_call: .
v_call: TRBV7-9

cdr3_aa: CASRRTGTSDNTDTQYF
cdr3_nt: TGTGCCAGCAGACGAACCGGGACTAGCGATAACACAGATACGCAGTATTTT
clone_size: .
j_call: TRBJ2-3
d_call: TRBD2
v_call: TRBV7-6

cdr3_aa: CASSEGWAETQYF
cdr3_nt: TGTGCCAGCAGCGAGGGGTGGGCAGAGACCCAGTACTTC
clone_size: .
j_call: TRBJ2-5
d_call: .
v_call: TRBV5-4

cdr3_aa: CASTVAGSSYEQYF
cdr3_nt: TGTGCCAGCACAGTAGCGGGTTCCTCCTACGAGCAGTACTTC
clone_size: .
j_call: TRBJ2-7
d_call: TRBD2
v_call: TRBV5-4

cdr3_aa: CASSGLGQETQYF
cdr3_nt: TGTGCCAGTAGTGGGTTAGGGCAAGAGACCCAGTACTTC
clone_size: .
j_call: TRBJ2-5
d_call: .
v_call: TRBV19

cdr3_aa: CASAPQDYTDTQYF
cdr3_nt: TGTGCTAGTGCCCCTCAGGATTACACAGATACGCAGTATTTT
clone_size: .
j_call: TRBJ2-3
d_call: .
v_call: TRBV12-5

cdr3_aa: CASSSGLAGDGELFF
cdr3_nt: TGTGCCAGCAGTTCGGGACTAGCGGGGGACGGGGAGCTGTTTTTT
clone_size: .
j_call: TRBJ2-2
d_call: TRBD2
v_call: TRBV28

cdr3_aa: CASSPRQGGWQTNEKLFF
cdr3_nt: TGTGCCAGCAGTCCCAGACAGGGCGGGTGGCAAACTAATGAAAAACTGTTTTTT
clone_size: .
j_call: TRBJ1-4
d_call: TRBD1
v_call: TRBV27

cdr3_aa: CASSPAGRSTEAFF
cdr3_nt: TGTGCCAGCTCACCCGCGGGGAGGAGCACTGAAGCTTTCTTT
clone_size: .
j_call: TRBJ1-1
d_call: .
v_call: TRBV18

cdr3_aa: CASSIELLGADTQYF
cdr3_nt: TGTGCCAGTAGTATAGAACTACTCGGGGCAGATACGCAGTATTTT
clone_size: .
j_call: TRBJ2-3
d_call: .
v_call: TRBV19

cdr3_aa: CASSLVPGSQPQHF
cdr3_nt: TGTGCCAGCAGCTTGGTACCGGGTAGTCAGCCCCAGCATTTT
clone_size: .
j_call: TRBJ1-5
d_call: .
v_call: TRBV11-2

cdr3_aa: CASSLKADWVWTGELFF
cdr3_nt: TGTGCCAGCAGCTTAAAGGCGGATTGGGTGTGGACCGGGGAGCTGTTTTTT
clone_size: .
j_call: TRBJ2-2
d_call: .
v_call: TRBV21-1

cdr3_aa: CASSPSNEQFF
cdr3_nt: TGTGCCAGCTCACCGTCCAATGAGCAGTTCTTC
clone_size: few
j_call: TRBJ2-1
d_call: .
v_call: TRBV18

cdr3_aa: CSVEDDSQETQYF
cdr3_nt: TGCAGCGTTGAAGACGACTCCCAAGAGACCCAGTACTTC
clone_size: once
j_call: TRBJ2-5
d_call: .
v_call: TRBV29-1

cdr3_aa: CASTLAGGGGYTF
cdr3_nt: TGTGCCAGCACCCTGGCAGGAGGAGGTGGCTACACCTTC
clone_size: few
j_call: TRBJ1-2
d_call: .
v_call: TRBV28

cdr3_aa: CASTGRLLGNEQFF
cdr3_nt: TGTGCCAGCACTGGGAGACTCTTGGGGAATGAGCAGTTCTTC
clone_size: .
j_call: TRBJ2-1
d_call: .
v_call: TRBV7-8

cdr3_aa: CASTPGRGWQGRNQPQHF
cdr3_nt: TGTGCCAGCACCCCCGGGAGAGGTTGGCAGGGTCGCAATCAGCCCCAGCATTTT
clone_size: .
j_call: TRBJ1-5
d_call: .
v_call: TRBV28

cdr3_aa: CASSLGDTSKEQYF
cdr3_nt: TGTGCCAGCAGCTTAGGGGATACGTCTAAGGAGCAGTACTTC
clone_size: .
j_call: TRBJ2-7
d_call: .
v_call: TRBV7-3

cdr3_aa: CASRLPGRNSPLHF
cdr3_nt: TGTGCCAGCAGATTACCAGGGAGGAATTCACCCCTCCACTTT
clone_size: .
j_call: TRBJ1-6
d_call: .
v_call: TRBV6-6

cdr3_aa: CASSLAGTSLVNEQFF
cdr3_nt: TGCGCCAGCAGCTTGGCCGGGACTAGCCTTGTCAATGAGCAGTTCTTC
clone_size: .
j_call: TRBJ2-1
d_call: TRBD2
v_call: TRBV5-1

cdr3_aa: CASSVDNRDDTEAFF
cdr3_nt: TGTGCCAGCAGCGTAGACAACAGGGACGACACTGAAGCTTTCTTT
clone_size: .
j_call: TRBJ1-1
d_call: .
v_call: TRBV9

cdr3_aa: CASRVDRAGRTEAFF
cdr3_nt: TGTGCCAGCAGAGTGGACAGGGCCGGGCGGACTGAAGCTTTCTTT
clone_size: .
j_call: TRBJ1-1
d_call: TRBD1
v_call: TRBV25-1

cdr3_aa: CASSPWTQGGTEAFF
cdr3_nt: TGTGCCAGCAGCCCCTGGACACAGGGAGGCACTGAAGCTTTCTTT
clone_size: .
j_call: TRBJ1-1
d_call: .
v_call: TRBV7-8

cdr3_aa: CSVGTGGDGYTF
cdr3_nt: TGCAGCGTTGGGACAGGGGGCGATGGCTACACCTTC
clone_size: .
j_call: TRBJ1-2
d_call: TRBD1
v_call: TRBV29-1

cdr3_aa: CAWSVRLGGPETQYF
cdr3_nt: TGTGCCTGGAGTGTACGGTTAGGGGGCCCAGAGACCCAGTACTTC
clone_size: .
j_call: TRBJ2-5
d_call: TRBD1
v_call: TRBV30

cdr3_aa: CASSVSSGSYEQYF
cdr3_nt: TGTGCCAGCAGCGTATCTAGCGGTTCCTACGAGCAGTACTTC
clone_size: .
j_call: TRBJ2-7
d_call: TRBD2
v_call: TRBV11-2

cdr3_aa: CASSLTGQFEETQYF
cdr3_nt: TGTGCCAGCAGCTTAACCGGGCAGTTTGAGGAGACCCAGTACTTC
clone_size: .
j_call: TRBJ2-5
d_call: .
v_call: TRBV7-3

cdr3_aa: CASTTQGGQGQYF
cdr3_nt: TGTGCCAGCACCACCCAGGGAGGCCAAGGGCAGTATTTT
clone_size: .
j_call: TRBJ2-3
d_call: .
v_call: TRBV7-9

cdr3_aa: CASSPSSGTNTGELFF
cdr3_nt: TGTGCCAGCTCACCGAGCAGCGGGACCAACACCGGGGAGCTGTTTTTT
clone_size: once
j_call: TRBJ2-2
d_call: TRBD2
v_call: TRBV18

cdr3_aa: CASSVGRGDADTQYF
cdr3_nt: TGTGCCAGCTCGGTCGGGAGGGGGGACGCAGATACGCAGTATTTT
clone_size: .
j_call: TRBJ2-3
d_call: .
v_call: TRBV21-1

cdr3_aa: CASSGARLAEYNEQFF
cdr3_nt: TGTGCCAGCAGCGGCGCTAGACTAGCGGAATACAATGAGCAGTTCTTC
clone_size: .
j_call: TRBJ2-1
d_call: TRBD2
v_call: TRBV2

cdr3_aa: CASSIDRQMNTEAFF
cdr3_nt: TGTGCCAGTAGTATAGATAGACAGATGAACACTGAAGCTTTCTTT
clone_size: .
j_call: TRBJ1-1
d_call: .
v_call: TRBV19

cdr3_aa: CASSPGLASDTQYF
cdr3_nt: TGTGCCAGCAGTCCTGGACTAGCGTCGGATACGCAGTATTTT
clone_size: .
j_call: TRBJ2-3
d_call: TRBD2
v_call: TRBV28

cdr3_aa: CASSPTPNYGYTF
cdr3_nt: TGTGCCAGCAGTCCGACACCGAACTATGGCTACACCTTC
clone_size: few
j_call: TRBJ1-2
d_call: .
v_call: TRBV2

cdr3_aa: CASSPGVNTEAFF
cdr3_nt: TGTGCCAGCAGTCCGGGAGTGAACACTGAAGCTTTCTTT
clone_size: .
j_call: TRBJ1-1
d_call: .
v_call: TRBV14

cdr3_aa: CSAAGGRDTQYF
cdr3_nt: TGCAGTGCTGCGGGGGGGAGGGATACGCAGTATTTT
clone_size: .
j_call: TRBJ2-3
d_call: TRBD2
v_call: TRBV29-1

cdr3_aa: CASRDLDREANEQFF
cdr3_nt: TGTGCCAGCAGAGACCTAGACAGGGAAGCCAATGAGCAGTTCTTC
clone_size: .
j_call: TRBJ2-1
d_call: TRBD1
v_call: TRBV5-6

cdr3_aa: CASSPLGGETQYF
cdr3_nt: TGCGCCAGCAGCCCATTAGGGGGGGAGACCCAGTACTTC
clone_size: .
j_call: TRBJ2-5
d_call: .
v_call: TRBV10-2

cdr3_aa: CASSYITEAFF
cdr3_nt: TGTGCCAGCAGTTACATCACTGAAGCTTTCTTT
clone_size: .
j_call: TRBJ1-1
d_call: .
v_call: TRBV28

cdr3_aa: CASSLRRGETQYF
cdr3_nt: TGTGCCAGCAGCTTAAGACGAGGGGAGACCCAGTACTTC
clone_size: .
j_call: TRBJ2-5
d_call: .
v_call: TRBV7-3

cdr3_aa: CASRKPGQWEKLFF
cdr3_nt: TGTGCCAGCAGAAAACCGGGACAGTGGGAAAAACTGTTTTTT
clone_size: .
j_call: TRBJ1-4
d_call: TRBD1
v_call: TRBV6-5

cdr3_aa: CASSLVGAGDTGELFF
cdr3_nt: TGTGCCAGCAGCTTAGTAGGGGCGGGGGATACCGGGGAGCTGTTTTTT
clone_size: .
j_call: TRBJ2-2
d_call: TRBD2
v_call: TRBV7-2